This is a list of T cell receptor beta chains from one sample in a study of T cell changes during pregnancy in multiple sclerosis. Only in-frame clones appear in the TCRdb table, and some are missing; sequencing was by immunoSEQ multiplex PCR. Of about 42,000 clones listed, more than 85% are singletons. The specimen was CD4+ T cells from peripheral blood mononuclear cells, collected after pregnancy. The receptors stem from a female donor in good health, enrolled as a control in a pregnancy study. The CDR3 runs from the conserved cysteine through the conserved F or W. The order of the fields is J gene, D gene, V gene, clone size, CDR3 DNA, CDR3 protein. A D gene is named only where the DNA matches it firmly. Rows may omit the clone size; those that give it use once, few, many or a size class.

TRBJ1-3 NA TRBV10-1 NA TGCGCCAGCAGTGAGTCGAGGCCAGCCAGTTTCTACTCTGGAAACACCATATATTTT CASSESRPASFYSGNTIYF
TRBJ2-1 NA TRBV5-6 NA TGTGCCAGCAGCCCCACTAGAATTGGAAACAATGAGCAGTTCTTC CASSPTRIGNNEQFF
TRBJ1-6 TRBD1 TRBV25-1 NA TGTGCCAGCAGTGGAGACAGGGATAATTCACCCCTCCACTTT CASSGDRDNSPLHF
TRBJ2-2 TRBD2 TRBV19 NA TGTGCCAGTTATTCAGTAGCGGGATCAATCGGGGAGCTGTTTTTT CASYSVAGSIGELFF
TRBJ1-5 NA TRBV5-1 NA TGCGCCAGCAGCTTGGCAGGGTCGGGTCAGCCCCAGCATTTT CASSLAGSGQPQHF
TRBJ2-4 TRBD1 TRBV19 NA TGTGCCAGTAGTAGAGGGTTCCGGGACAGGGTAAACATTCAGTACTTC CASSRGFRDRVNIQYF
TRBJ2-3 TRBD2 TRBV5-4 once TGTGCCAGCAGCTGGGGGCTAGCGGGGGGTACAGATACGCAGTATTTT CASSWGLAGGTDTQYF
TRBJ2-7 TRBD2 TRBV7-9 NA TGTGCCAGCAGCACCTATAGCGGGAAAAACTACGAGCAGTACTTC CASSTYSGKNYEQYF
TRBJ2-7 TRBD1 TRBV6-1 NA TGTGCCAGAGATCGGACAGGTCACGAGCAGTACTTC CARDRTGHEQYF
TRBJ2-5 TRBD1 TRBV7-9 few TGTGCCAGCAGCTTAATTGGACAGGGGATGAAGACCCAGTACTTC CASSLIGQGMKTQYF